The 8 T cell receptor beta chains below come from one sample, sequenced in a study of blood T cell repertoires in COVID-19. This table comes from immunoSEQ multiplex PCR, and its TCRdb copy is limited to in-frame clones, with some not included. The sample lists over 450,000 clones, approximately 92% occurring once. The sample consisted of peripheral blood. Source of these receptors: a man between 18 and 35 years old with COVID-19, enrolled during active disease.

The J gene is TRBJ2-7, the V gene TRBV27; 9 nucleotides agree with TRBD1. V was pared by 8 bases and J by 5 bases, with 10 bases of the junction left unmatched. The germline CDR1 and CDR2 sequences are MNHEY and SMNVEV (reference sequence). This CDR3 is 14 amino acids long. For the CDR3, the DNA is TGTGCCAGCCGCCGGACAGGGGCTCTCAACGAGCAGTACTTC. This sequence encodes CASRRTGALNEQYF.

The chain links TRBV7-9 to TRBJ1-4, with TRBD1 as a possible D gene (5 bases). The CDR3 extends over 17 amino acids. Trimming cost V 4 bases and J 2 bases, with 17 bases left between them. Germline CDR1 reads SEHNR; CDR2 reads FQNEAQ (reference sequence). CDR3 nucleotides: TGTGCCAGCAGCTCGGTGACGAAGGGGTCCACTAATGAAAAACTGTTTTTT. Its translation: CASSSVTKGSTNEKLFF. The full variable domain, completed using reference TRBV7-9 and TRBJ1-4, is DTGVSQNPRHKITKRGQNVTFRCDPISEHNRLYWYRQTLGQGPEFLTYFQNEAQLEKSRLLSDRFSAERPKGSFSTLEIQRTEQGDSAMYLCASSSVTKGSTNEKLFFGSGTQLSVL.

V is TRBV7-9 and J is TRBJ1-2, with D tentatively TRBD1 (6 bases). Trimming took 5 bases from V and 8 from J, leaving 12 bases between them. This CDR3 region has 12 residues. Per the germline V gene, CDR1 is SEHNR and CDR2 is FQNEAQ (reference sequence). The CDR3 DNA reads TGTGCCAGCAGCAGAAGGGGGATCGGCTACACCTTC. Protein sequence: CASSRRGIGYTF.

This chain joins TRBV2 and TRBJ2-7; no reliable D call. The CDR3 sequence is 13 residues long. Trimming cost V 4 bases and J 1 base, with 8 bases left between them. CDR1 is SNHLY and CDR2 is FYNNEI in the germline V gene. CDR3 bases: TGTGCCAGCAGTGTTAACTGGTCCTACGAGCAGTACTTC. Amino acid sequence: CASSVNWSYEQYF.

The chain has TRBV2 and TRBJ1-2; unclear D gene. V lost 8 bases, J lost 4 bases, and 20 bases lay in between. Germline V gives CDR1 SNHLY, CDR2 FYNNEI. The CDR3 sequence is 15 residues long. The CDR3 reads CASYPDGEPLYGYTF. CDR3 sequence (DNA): TGTGCCAGCTACCCGGACGGGGAACCTCTCTATGGCTACACCTTC.

This clone was seen only once. The chain recombines TRBV3-1 (or the pseudogene TRBV3-2) with TRBJ1-5; D not resolved. With 3 bases removed from V and 0 bases from J, the gap between germline ends came to 3 bases. The CDR3 loop spans 13 amino acids. Looked up from germline, CDR1 is LGHDT and CDR2 is YNNKEL (reference sequence). Here the CDR3 reads CASSQSSNQPQHF. CDR3 sequence (DNA): TGTGCCAGCAGCCAGAGTAGCAATCAGCCCCAGCATTTT.

The chain recombines TRBV3-1 (or the pseudogene TRBV3-2) with TRBJ1-1; 8 bases align to TRBD1. V lost 4 bases to trimming and J lost 2 bases; unmatched junction nucleotides: 3. The CDR3 is 14 amino acids. Germline CDR1 and CDR2: LGHDT and YNNKEL (reference sequence). This CDR3 is CASSRTGGNTEAFF. In nucleotides, the CDR3 is TGTGCCAGCAGCCGTACAGGGGGTAACACTGAAGCTTTCTTT.

This clone was detected many times. V usage is TRBV6-6 and J usage is TRBJ1-1, with D possibly being TRBD1 (5 bases). The germline V and J ends were trimmed by 5 bases and 2 bases, with 12 bases remaining between them. Germline V CDR1 and CDR2: MNHNY, SVGAGI (reference sequence). CDR3 length: 14 amino acids. The CDR3, as DNA: TGTGCCAGCAGTGCCGGGACTGCTAACACTGAAGCTTTCTTT. This translates into CASSAGTANTEAFF.